A single sample is the source of the 13 T cell receptor beta chains below, sequenced in a study of T cells in Graves' hyperthyroidism and ophthalmopathy. Template material for amplifying TCR beta CDR3 regions consisted of RNA transcripts. The primer set for the first-round RT-PCR of the TCR CDR3 was HTBI. In TCRdb, the multiplex PCR reads were re-called with MiXCR into one record per CDR3 protein. Of fewer than 400,000 distinct CDR3 sequences detected, about a sixth appear once; the ten largest clones hold approximately 30%. Input material: blood. Every receptor here comes from a woman younger than 30 with Graves' hyperthyroidism that later progressed to Graves' ophthalmopathy.

This chain connects TRBV5-1 to TRBJ2-7; D is perhaps TRBD2 (5 bases). The germline V and J ends were trimmed by 4 bases and 1 base, with 12 bases remaining between them. The CDR3 consists of 14 residues. Germline V gives CDR1 SGHRS, CDR2 YFSETQ. The CDR3 DNA is TGCGCCAGCAGCCCCGGGGATAAATCCTACGAGCAGTACTTC. Amino acids: CASSPGDKSYEQYF.

Ten or more counts support this clonotype. The rearrangement links TRBV14 to TRBJ1-1; D gene ambiguous. V was trimmed by 2 bases and J by 4 bases, leaving 11 bases between them. The CDR3 sequence is 14 residues long. Germline assignment: CDR1 SGHDN and CDR2 FVKESK. This CDR3 is CASSQSPLGTEAFF. For the CDR3, the DNA is TGTGCCAGCAGCCAATCGCCCCTGGGCACTGAAGCTTTCTTT.

Many counts were recorded for this clonotype. The chain uses TRBV28 and TRBJ2-7; weak D call: TRBD2 (5 bases). Trimming stripped 3 bases from V and 7 bases from J, with 16 bases between. This CDR3 contains 14 residues. Germline assignment: CDR1 MDHEN and CDR2 SYDVKM. The CDR3 loop is CASSLRLATKEQYF. The CDR3 nucleotides are TGTGCCAGCAGTTTGAGGCTAGCAACGAAGGAGCAGTACTTC. Full variable domain (remainder filled in from reference TRBV28 and TRBJ2-7): DVKVTQSSRYLVKRTGEKVFLECVQDMDHENMFWYRQDPGLGLRLIYFSYDVKMKEKGDIPEGYSVSREKKERFSLILESASTNQTSMYLCASSLRLATKEQYFGPGTRLTVT.

This clonotype has at least ten counts. J is TRBJ1-1 and V is TRBV20-1; D not resolved. This CDR3 spans 16 amino acids. The V and J ends lost 0 bases and 4 bases respectively, with 18 bases between them. Germline CDR1 reads DFQATT; CDR2 reads SNEGSKA (reference sequence). CDR3 DNA sequence: TGCAGTGCTAGAGATCCATCATTAATGGGAGGCACTGAAGCTTTCTTT. Translated: CSARDPSLMGGTEAFF.

This clonotype has a count of ten or more. This chain uses TRBV7-8 with TRBJ1-1; D remains ambiguous. The CDR3 contains 12 residues. V lost 5 bases to trimming and J lost 5 bases, with 9 bases between them. Germline V gene sequence: CDR1 SGHVS, CDR2 FQNEAQ. The CDR3 DNA sequence: TGTGCCAGCAGCCCTCACGGAACTGAAGCTTTCTTT. Amino acids: CASSPHGTEAFF.

This clonotype was picked up many times. The gene calls are TRBV27 and TRBJ2-7; D remains ambiguous. V gave up 5 bases and J gave up 4 bases, with 15 bases separating them. CDR1 and CDR2 from the germline V gene are MNHEY and SMNVEV (reference sequence). This CDR3 is 14 amino acids long. In nucleotides, the CDR3 is TGTGCCAGCAGTCTCGGATGGATAGGATACGAGCAGTACTTC. Its protein product is CASSLGWIGYEQYF.

CDR3 sequence reads: CATLAGGAYNEQFF. For the CDR3, the DNA is TGTGCCACCCTAGCGGGAGGGGCCTACAATGAGCAGTTCTTC. The chain has TRBV28 and TRBJ2-1, with 12 bases identical to TRBD2. This CDR3 spans 14 amino acids. Unmatched junction bases numbered 3, after V lost 10 bases and J lost 2 bases. Germline V lookup: CDR1 MDHEN, CDR2 SYDVKM.

At least ten counts were recorded for this clonotype. CDR3 bases: TGCGCCAGCAGCCCCGCAGTCACAGGGCCCTACGAGCAGTACTTC. This gives the protein CASSPAVTGPYEQYF. The gene calls are TRBV5-1 and TRBJ2-7, with D possibly TRBD1 on 6 matching bases. This CDR3 is 15 amino acids long. Trimming pared 4 bases from V and 2 bases from J, leaving 16 bases between. Germline CDR1 reads SGHRS; CDR2 reads YFSETQ.

This clonotype was counted a few times. This chain uses TRBV10-2 with TRBJ2-3; D remains ambiguous. The CDR3 has 17 residues. Germline CDR1 is WSHSY and CDR2 is SAAADI. Trimming left V 0 bases short and J 3 bases short, with 16 bases between. DNA of the CDR3: TGCGCCAGCAGTGAGTCGATCTTCGTGGGATGGACAGATACGCAGTATTTT. Translation gives CASSESIFVGWTDTQYF.

The V call is TRBV19, the J call TRBJ2-6; D tentatively reads TRBD1 or TRBD2 (5 bases each). The CDR3 runs to 18 residues. The germline V gene encodes CDR1 LNHDA and CDR2 SQIVND (reference sequence). Trimming shortened V by 0 bases and J by 6 bases, and 18 bases separated the two germline ends. The CDR3 nucleotides read TGTGCCAGTAGTATAGATCTCGGGACGGCTTCAAAGGCCAACGTCCTGACTTTC. It is translated as CASSIDLGTASKANVLTF.

In this sample, this clonotype turned up once. A clone one base away is much larger, so this may be a read error. The chain has TRBV20-1 and TRBJ2-3; 11 bases match TRBD2. The CDR3 covers 16 residues. Per germline, CDR1 DFQATT and CDR2 SNEGSKA (reference sequence). Trimming removed 2 bases from V and 5 bases from J; junction bases left unmatched: 9. The CDR3 sequence is CSARLAGGWVVDTQYF. The CDR3 DNA sequence: TGCAGTGCTAGACTAGCGGGAGGTTGGGTAGTAGATACGCAGTATTTT.

This clonotype was seen more than once but under ten times. The chain carries TRBV28 and TRBJ1-2; D gene ambiguous. Between the trimmed V and J ends, which lost 6 bases and 4 bases, there was a span of 12 bases. This CDR3 is built from 13 residues. Germline V gives CDR1 MDHEN, CDR2 SYDVKM. CDR3 coding DNA: TGTGCCAGCAGATCGCGAATCGGCTATGGCTACACCTTC. This gives the protein CASRSRIGYGYTF.

The genes are TRBV24-1 and TRBJ2-5; D unresolved. V was cut by 4 bases and J by 2 bases, with 10 bases left in between. Germline CDR1 is KGHDR and CDR2 is SFDVKD. The length of the CDR3 is 14 residues. The CDR3 DNA reads TGTGCCACCAGTGAAGTAGGTCAGCAAGAGACCCAGTACTTC. This translates into CATSEVGQQETQYF.